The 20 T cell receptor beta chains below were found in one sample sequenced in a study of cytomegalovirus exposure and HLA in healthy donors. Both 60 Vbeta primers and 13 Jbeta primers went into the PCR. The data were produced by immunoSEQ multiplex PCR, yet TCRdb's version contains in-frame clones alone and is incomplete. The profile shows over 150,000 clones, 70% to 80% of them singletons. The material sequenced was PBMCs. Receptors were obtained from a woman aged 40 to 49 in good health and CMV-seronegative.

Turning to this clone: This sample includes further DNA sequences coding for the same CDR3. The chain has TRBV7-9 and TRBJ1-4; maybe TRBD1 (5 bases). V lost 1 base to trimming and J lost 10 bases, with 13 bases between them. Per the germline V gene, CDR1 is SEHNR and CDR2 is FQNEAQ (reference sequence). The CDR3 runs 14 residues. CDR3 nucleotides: TGTGCCAGCAGCTTAGGGAGGGGACTCGGAAAACTGTTTTTT. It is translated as CASSLGRGLGKLFF.

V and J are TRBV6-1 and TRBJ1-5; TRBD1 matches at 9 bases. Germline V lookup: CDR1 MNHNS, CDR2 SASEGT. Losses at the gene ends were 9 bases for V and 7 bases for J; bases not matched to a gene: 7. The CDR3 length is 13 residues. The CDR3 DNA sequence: TGTGCCAGTAATACAGGGGGCAGCCAGCCCCAGCATTTT. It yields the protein CASNTGGSQPQHF.

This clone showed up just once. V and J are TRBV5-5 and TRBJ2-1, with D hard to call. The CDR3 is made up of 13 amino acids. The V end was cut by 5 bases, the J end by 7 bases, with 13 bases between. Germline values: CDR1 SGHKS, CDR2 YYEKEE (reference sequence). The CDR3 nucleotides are TGTGCCAGCAGTCGACACTTCGGTAATGAGCAGTTCTTC. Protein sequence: CASSRHFGNEQFF.

The CDR3 DNA reads as TGTGCCAGCAGGCGTACCGGGACAGGGGCCTACGAGCAGTACTTC. Translation gives CASRRTGTGAYEQYF. The V gene is TRBV5-6, the J gene TRBJ2-7; 10 bases map to TRBD1. The CDR3 has 15 residues. Germline CDR1 and CDR2: SGHDT and YYEEEE. V shed 5 bases, J shed 2 bases, and the junction held 7 bases outside the gene matches.

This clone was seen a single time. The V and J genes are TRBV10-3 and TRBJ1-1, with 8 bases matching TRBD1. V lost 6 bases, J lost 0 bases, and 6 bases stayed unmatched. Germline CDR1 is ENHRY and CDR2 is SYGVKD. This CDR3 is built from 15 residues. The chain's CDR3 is CAIRTGVEMNTEAFF. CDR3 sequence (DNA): TGTGCCATCAGGACAGGGGTCGAGATGAACACTGAAGCTTTCTTT.

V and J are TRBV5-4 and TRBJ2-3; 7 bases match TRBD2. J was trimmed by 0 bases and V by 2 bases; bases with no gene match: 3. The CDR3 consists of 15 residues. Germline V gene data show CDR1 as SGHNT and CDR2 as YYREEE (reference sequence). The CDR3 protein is CASSLAGPSTDTQYF. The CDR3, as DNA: TGTGCCAGCAGCTTAGCGGGGCCTAGCACAGATACGCAGTATTTT.

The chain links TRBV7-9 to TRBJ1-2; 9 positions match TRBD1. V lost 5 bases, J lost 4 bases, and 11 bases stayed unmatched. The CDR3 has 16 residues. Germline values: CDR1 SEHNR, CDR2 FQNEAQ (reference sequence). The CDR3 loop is CASSPRGDRESYGYTF. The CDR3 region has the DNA TGTGCCAGCAGCCCTCGTGGGGACAGGGAAAGCTATGGCTACACCTTC.

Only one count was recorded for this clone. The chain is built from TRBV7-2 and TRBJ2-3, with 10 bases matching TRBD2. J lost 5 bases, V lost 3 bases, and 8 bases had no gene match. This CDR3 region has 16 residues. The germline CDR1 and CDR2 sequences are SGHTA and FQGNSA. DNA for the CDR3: TGTGCCAGCAGCTTCGCGAGCGGGGGGGCTGGAGATACGCAGTATTTT. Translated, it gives CASSFASGGAGDTQYF.

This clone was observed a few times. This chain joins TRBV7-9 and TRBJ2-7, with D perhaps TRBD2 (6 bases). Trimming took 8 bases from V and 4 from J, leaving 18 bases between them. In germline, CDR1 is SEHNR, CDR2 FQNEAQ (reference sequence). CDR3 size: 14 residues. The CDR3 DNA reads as TGTGCCAGCGATGGACGGGAGTTGGGATACGAGCAGTACTTC. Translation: CASDGRELGYEQYF. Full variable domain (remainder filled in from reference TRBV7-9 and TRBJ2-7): DTGVSQNPRHKITKRGQNVTFRCDPISEHNRLYWYRQTLGQGPEFLTYFQNEAQLEKSRLLSDRFSAERPKGSFSTLEIQRTEQGDSAMYLCASDGRELGYEQYFGPGTRLTVT.

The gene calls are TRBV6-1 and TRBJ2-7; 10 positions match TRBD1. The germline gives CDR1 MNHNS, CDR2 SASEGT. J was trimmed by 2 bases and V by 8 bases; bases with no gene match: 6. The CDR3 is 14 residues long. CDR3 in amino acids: CASSTGGAPYEQYF. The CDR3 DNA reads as TGTGCCAGCTCGACAGGGGGCGCCCCCTACGAGCAGTACTTC.

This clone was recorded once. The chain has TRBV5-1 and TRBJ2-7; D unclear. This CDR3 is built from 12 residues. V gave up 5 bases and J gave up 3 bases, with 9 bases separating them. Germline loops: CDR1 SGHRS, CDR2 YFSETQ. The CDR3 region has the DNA TGCGCCAGCAGGGGTGGCGGCTACGAGCAGTACTTC. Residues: CASRGGGYEQYF. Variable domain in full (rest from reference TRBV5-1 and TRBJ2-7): KAGVTQTPRYLIKTRGQQVTLSCSPISGHRSVSWYQQTPGQGLQFLFEYFSETQRNKGNFPGRFSGRQFSNSRSEMNVSTLELGDSALYLCASRGGGYEQYFGPGTRLTVT.

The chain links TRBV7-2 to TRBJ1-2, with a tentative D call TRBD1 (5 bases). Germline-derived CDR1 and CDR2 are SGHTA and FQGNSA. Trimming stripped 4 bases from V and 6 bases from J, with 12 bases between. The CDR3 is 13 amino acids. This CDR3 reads CASSYAAGNGYTF. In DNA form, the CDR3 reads TGTGCCAGCAGCTACGCCGCAGGGAATGGCTACACCTTC.

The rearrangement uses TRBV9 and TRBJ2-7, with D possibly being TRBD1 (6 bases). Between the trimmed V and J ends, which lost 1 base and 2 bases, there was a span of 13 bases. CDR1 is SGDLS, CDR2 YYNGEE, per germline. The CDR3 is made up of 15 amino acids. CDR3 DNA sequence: TGTGCCAGCAGCGTATGGAGGACAGCCACCTACGAGCAGTACTTC. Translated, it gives CASSVWRTATYEQYF.

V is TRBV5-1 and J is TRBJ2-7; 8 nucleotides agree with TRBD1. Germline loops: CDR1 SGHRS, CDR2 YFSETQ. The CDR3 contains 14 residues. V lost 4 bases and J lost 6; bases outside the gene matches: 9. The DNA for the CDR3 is TGCGCCAGCAGCCCACAGGGGGTTGTGGGCGAGCAGTACTTC. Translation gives CASSPQGVVGEQYF.

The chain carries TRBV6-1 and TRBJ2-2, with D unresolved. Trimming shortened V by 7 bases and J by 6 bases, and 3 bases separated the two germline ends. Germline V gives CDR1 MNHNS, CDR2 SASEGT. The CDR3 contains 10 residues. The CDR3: CASNSGELFF. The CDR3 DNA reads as TGTGCCAGCAACTCCGGGGAGCTGTTTTTT.

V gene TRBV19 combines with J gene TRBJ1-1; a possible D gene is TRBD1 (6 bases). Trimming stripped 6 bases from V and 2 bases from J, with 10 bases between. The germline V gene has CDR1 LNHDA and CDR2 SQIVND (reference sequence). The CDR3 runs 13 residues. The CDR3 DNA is TGTGCCAGTAGCCCCAGGGGAAACACTGAAGCTTTCTTT. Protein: CASSPRGNTEAFF.

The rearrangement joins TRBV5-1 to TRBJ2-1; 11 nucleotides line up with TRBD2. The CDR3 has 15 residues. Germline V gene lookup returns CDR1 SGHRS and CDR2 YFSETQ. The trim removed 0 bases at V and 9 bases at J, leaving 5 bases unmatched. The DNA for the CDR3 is TGCGCCAGCAGCTTGGTTACTAGCGGGGGTGCTGAGCAGTTCTTC. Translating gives CASSLVTSGGAEQFF. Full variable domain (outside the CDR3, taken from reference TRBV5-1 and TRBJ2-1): KAGVTQTPRYLIKTRGQQVTLSCSPISGHRSVSWYQQTPGQGLQFLFEYFSETQRNKGNFPGRFSGRQFSNSRSEMNVSTLELGDSALYLCASSLVTSGGAEQFFGPGTRLTVL.

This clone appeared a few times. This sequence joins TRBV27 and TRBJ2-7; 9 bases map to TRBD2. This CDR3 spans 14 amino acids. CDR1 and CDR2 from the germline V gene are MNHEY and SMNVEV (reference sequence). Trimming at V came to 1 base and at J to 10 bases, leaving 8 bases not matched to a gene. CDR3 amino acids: CASSLWREGQEQYF. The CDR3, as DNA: TGTGCCAGCAGTTTATGGCGGGAGGGCCAGGAACAGTACTTC.

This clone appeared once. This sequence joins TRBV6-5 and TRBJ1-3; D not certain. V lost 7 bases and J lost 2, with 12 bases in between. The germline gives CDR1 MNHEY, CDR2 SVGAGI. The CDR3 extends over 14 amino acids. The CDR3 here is CASTGSGTGNTIYF. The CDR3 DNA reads TGTGCCAGCACGGGGTCCGGGACTGGAAACACCATATATTTT.

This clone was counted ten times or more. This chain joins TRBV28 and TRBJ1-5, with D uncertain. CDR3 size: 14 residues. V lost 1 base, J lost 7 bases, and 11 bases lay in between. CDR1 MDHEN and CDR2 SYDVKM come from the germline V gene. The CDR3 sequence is CASSLFLERQPQHF. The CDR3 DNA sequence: TGTGCCAGCAGTTTATTCCTTGAGAGGCAGCCCCAGCATTTT.